This TCR beta chain was recorded in a study of response to subunit inactivated influenza vaccine. Study findings and constraints: Authors suggested seasonal influenza vaccinations each recruit few new T cells.

CDR3 length: 13 amino acids. V lost 0 bases and J lost 10, with 8 bases in between. CDR1 and CDR2 (germline): SGHRS, YFSETQ. As to this clonotype: Its antigen is still unknown.

TCRdb reanalysed the RT-PCR reads using MiXCR and keeps one entry per CDR3 protein. The sample includes approximately 730,000 distinct CDR3 sequences, approximately 15% of them seen just once. Sequencing was performed on PBMCs from blood, taken 14 to 15 days before vaccination. This chain joins TRBV5-1 and TRBJ1-6; TRBD1 might be the D (5 bases). The sequence was collected from a man in his fifties or sixties who received an inactivated influenza vaccine. The CDR3 loop is CASSLGGESPLHF. The CDR3 DNA follows: TGCGCCAGCAGCTTGGGAGGGGAATCACCCCTCCACTTT.